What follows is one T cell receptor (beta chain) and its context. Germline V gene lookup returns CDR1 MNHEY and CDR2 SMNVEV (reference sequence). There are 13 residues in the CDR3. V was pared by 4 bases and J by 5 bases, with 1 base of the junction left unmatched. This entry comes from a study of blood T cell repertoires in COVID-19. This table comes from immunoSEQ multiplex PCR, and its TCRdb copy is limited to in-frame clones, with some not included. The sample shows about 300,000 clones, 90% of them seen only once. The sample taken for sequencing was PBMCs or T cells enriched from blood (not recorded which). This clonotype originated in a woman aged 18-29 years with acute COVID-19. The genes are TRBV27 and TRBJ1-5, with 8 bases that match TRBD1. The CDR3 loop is CASSWTGHQPQHF. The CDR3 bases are TGTGCCAGCAGTTGGACAGGGCATCAGCCCCAGCATTTT.